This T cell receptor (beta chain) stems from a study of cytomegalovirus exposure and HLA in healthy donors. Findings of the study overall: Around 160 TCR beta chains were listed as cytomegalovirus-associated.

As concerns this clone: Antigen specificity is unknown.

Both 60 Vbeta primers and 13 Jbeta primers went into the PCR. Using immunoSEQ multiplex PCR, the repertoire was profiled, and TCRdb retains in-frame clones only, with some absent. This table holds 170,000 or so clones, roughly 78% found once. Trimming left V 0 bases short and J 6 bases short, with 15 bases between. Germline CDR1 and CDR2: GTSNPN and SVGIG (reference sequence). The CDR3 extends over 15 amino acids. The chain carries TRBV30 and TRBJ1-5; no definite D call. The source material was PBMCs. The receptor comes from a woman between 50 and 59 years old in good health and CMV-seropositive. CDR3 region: CAWSVGRRGGQPQHF. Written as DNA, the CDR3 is TGTGCCTGGAGTGTTGGTAGGAGAGGTGGTCAGCCCCAGCATTTT.